The 30 T cell receptor beta chains below were found in one sample sequenced in a study of T cell responses to AZD1222 COVID-19 vaccine. The assay was immunoSEQ multiplex PCR, and TCRdb's table has in-frame clones only and misses some. The table records more than 100,000 clones, roughly 91% of them present only once. This material consisted of peripheral blood, taken 28 days after the second AZD1222 dose. The receptors originated from an adult who received the AZD1222 COVID-19 vaccine.

The chain combines TRBV14 with TRBJ2-1; 13 bases align to TRBD2. Unmatched junction bases numbered 7, after V lost 0 bases and J lost 8 bases. Germline V gives CDR1 SGHDN, CDR2 FVKESK. The CDR3 length is 17 residues. CDR3 sequence: CASSQELGLAGVYEQFF. The CDR3 DNA is TGTGCCAGCAGCCAAGAACTCGGACTAGCGGGAGTCTATGAGCAGTTCTTC.

This chain links TRBV9 with TRBJ1-2; possible D gene TRBD1, 5 bases. The CDR3 runs 17 residues. Germline assignment: CDR1 SGDLS and CDR2 YYNGEE. Trimming took off 0 bases at V and 2 bases at J, with 17 bases between the two ends. The CDR3 loop is CASSVGQGRNGNYGYTF. The DNA of the CDR3 is TGTGCCAGCAGCGTAGGGCAGGGCCGAAATGGAAACTATGGCTACACCTTC. The full variable domain, in which reference TRBV9 and TRBJ1-2 provide the parts outside the CDR3, is DSGVTQTPKHLITATGQRVTLRCSPRSGDLSVYWYQQSLDQGLQFLIQYYNGEERAKGNILERFSAQQFPDLHSELNLSSLELGDSALYFCASSVGQGRNGNYGYTFGSGTRLTVV.

The chain couples TRBV7-6 to TRBJ1-1; possible D gene TRBD1, 6 bases. Germline V gene sequence: CDR1 SGHVS, CDR2 FNYEAQ. Trimming stripped 5 bases from V and 1 base from J, with 14 bases between. The CDR3 is 15 amino acids. The CDR3 coding sequence is TGTGCCAGCAGCCCCCGACAGGCACCGAACACTGAAGCTTTCTTT. Amino acids: CASSPRQAPNTEAFF.

The V call is TRBV6-2 or TRBV6-3, the J call TRBJ2-7, with D maybe TRBD2 (5 bases). The V and J ends lost 4 bases and 1 base respectively, with 17 bases between them. The CDR3 is made up of 16 amino acids. Germline CDR1 reads MNHEY; CDR2 reads SVGEGT. This chain's CDR3 is CASSSGPSAVSYEQYF. The CDR3 bases are TGTGCCAGCAGTTCCGGTCCCTCAGCGGTTTCCTACGAGCAGTACTTC.

The chain combines TRBV11-2 with TRBJ2-7; tentatively, D is TRBD1 (6 bases). V was shortened by 5 bases and J by 0 bases, with 20 bases between the two germline ends. The CDR3 sequence is 17 residues long. Per germline, CDR1 SGHAT and CDR2 FQNNGV. CDR3 sequence (DNA): TGTGCCAGCAGCCAGGAGAGGCAGGGGACCTTCTCCTACGAGCAGTACTTC. Amino acid sequence: CASSQERQGTFSYEQYF.

The chain employs TRBV11-1 and TRBJ2-1, with D possibly TRBD2 on 6 matching bases. The germline V gene has CDR1 SGHAT and CDR2 FQDESV (reference sequence). V lost 3 bases to trimming and J lost 9 bases, with 12 bases between them. CDR3 length equals 13 residues. CDR3 protein: CASSLRLGGEQFF. For the CDR3, the DNA is TGTGCCAGCAGCTTGAGGCTGGGGGGTGAGCAGTTCTTC.

This chain joins TRBV12-3 or TRBV12-4 and TRBJ1-1, with D perhaps matching TRBD1 (6 bases). The CDR3 runs to 13 residues. V lost 2 bases and J 11 bases, leaving 15 bases between the germline ends. CDR3 loop: CASSLPLQGRAFF. Written as DNA, the CDR3 is TGTGCCAGCAGTTTACCATTACAGGGTCGGGCTTTCTTT.

The J gene is TRBJ2-3, the V gene TRBV18, with a tentative D call TRBD2 (5 bases). Germline values: CDR1 KGHSH, CDR2 LQKENI. The CDR3 loop spans 17 amino acids. Trimming removed 2 bases from V and 0 bases from J, with 15 bases in between. This CDR3 is CASSPGAGAPSTDTQYF. The CDR3 DNA is TGTGCCAGCTCACCAGGCGCGGGTGCCCCTAGCACAGATACGCAGTATTTT.

The chain has TRBV19 and TRBJ1-6, with unresolved D. The V and J ends lost 3 bases and 13 bases respectively, with 10 bases between them. CDR1 is LNHDA and CDR2 is SQIVND in the germline V gene (reference sequence). CDR3 length: 12 amino acids. The CDR3 region is CASSISPGPLHF. The CDR3 DNA reads TGTGCCAGTAGTATCTCGCCAGGTCCCCTCCACTTT. The full variable domain, in which reference TRBV19 and TRBJ1-6 provide the parts outside the CDR3, is DGGITQSPKYLFRKEGQNVTLSCEQNLNHDAMYWYRQDPGQGLRLIYYSQIVNDFQKGDIAEGYSVSREKKESFPLTVTSAQKNPTAFYLCASSISPGPLHFGNGTRLTVT.

The chain has TRBV7-2 and TRBJ2-7; the D gene is possibly TRBD1 (5 bases). This CDR3 is built from 14 residues. The V end was cut by 1 base, the J end by 6 bases, with 13 bases between. Germline V gene lookup returns CDR1 SGHTA and CDR2 FQGNSA. The CDR3: CASSLERWGPEQYF. For the CDR3, the DNA is TGTGCCAGCAGCTTAGAACGATGGGGCCCCGAGCAGTACTTC. The whole variable domain, remainder taken from reference TRBV7-2 and TRBJ2-7, is GAGVSQSPSNKVTEKGKDVELRCDPISGHTALYWYRQSLGQGLEFLIYFQGNSAPDKSGLPSDRFSAERTGGSVSTLTIQRTQQEDSAVYLCASSLERWGPEQYFGPGTRLTVT.

This chain joins TRBV29-1 and TRBJ2-2; D may be TRBD1 or TRBD2 (6 bases each). The CDR3 spans 13 residues. V was clipped by 7 bases and J by 7 bases, with 16 bases between them. In germline, CDR1 is SQVTM, CDR2 ANQGSEA. The CDR3 region is CSAEGGNVGELFF. The CDR3 coding sequence is TGCAGCGCTGAGGGGGGTAATGTCGGGGAGCTGTTTTTT.

The CDR3 DNA sequence: TGCGCCAGCAGCCAAGCCGGGGGGAACACTGAAGCTTTCTTT. Its protein is CASSQAGGNTEAFF. This sequence joins TRBV4-3 and TRBJ1-1; D possibly corresponds to TRBD1 (5 bases). Deletions cut 1 base from V and 1 base from J, with 7 bases between. The V gene's germline CDR1 is LGHNA and CDR2 YSLEER. This CDR3 comprises 14 residues.

The chain carries TRBV4-3 and TRBJ2-3; no clear D gene. V dropped 0 bases and J dropped 0 bases, with 7 bases sitting between them. Germline V gives CDR1 LGHNA, CDR2 YSLEER. CDR3 length: 15 amino acids. CDR3 sequence reads: CASSQDLLSTDTQYF. The CDR3 DNA follows: TGCGCCAGCAGCCAAGATCTTTTAAGCACAGATACGCAGTATTTT.

The chain recombines TRBV5-1 with TRBJ2-5; D is undetermined. V lost 2 bases, J lost 5 bases, and 13 bases lay in between. The CDR3 has 14 amino acids. The germline gives CDR1 SGHRS, CDR2 YFSETQ. This CDR3 reads CASSLARTRETQYF. The CDR3 region has the DNA TGCGCCAGCAGCTTAGCCCGGACGAGGGAGACCCAGTACTTC.

Only one count was recorded for this clone. This sequence joins TRBV7-8 and TRBJ2-2; 11 nucleotides agree with TRBD2. Germline loops: CDR1 SGHVS, CDR2 FQNEAQ. Unmatched junction bases numbered 5, after V lost 4 bases and J lost 7 bases. The CDR3 contains 15 residues. The CDR3 nucleotides read TGTGCCAGCAGCTACACTAGCGGGGGAGGCGGGGAGCTGTTTTTT. It is translated as CASSYTSGGGGELFF. The whole variable domain, filled in from reference TRBV7-8 and TRBJ2-2, reads GAGVSQSPRYKVAKRGQDVALRCDPISGHVSLFWYQQALGQGPEFLTYFQNEAQLDKSGLPSDRFFAERPEGSVSTLKIQRTQQEDSAVYLCASSYTSGGGGELFFGEGSRLTVL.

This clone was found once. The chain links TRBV7-3 to TRBJ2-2; no clear D. Germline CDR1 reads SGHTA; CDR2 reads FQGTGA. This CDR3 is built from 14 residues. Trimming cost V 5 bases and J 6 bases, with 13 bases left between them. CDR3 coding DNA: TGTGCCAGCAGCCCGCAGTCAGGCCCCGGGGAGCTGTTTTTT. Amino acid sequence: CASSPQSGPGELFF.

The V gene is TRBV7-2, the J gene TRBJ1-2, with D maybe TRBD1 (5 bases). This CDR3 has 16 amino acids. Germline loops: CDR1 SGHTA, CDR2 FQGNSA. V was cut by 5 bases and J by 7 bases, with 23 bases left in between. This chain's CDR3 is CASSLSFRGRLFGYTF. Written as DNA, the CDR3 is TGTGCCAGCAGCCTATCATTTCGGGGACGGCTTTTTGGCTACACCTTC. Drawing the rest from reference TRBV7-2 and TRBJ1-2, the complete variable domain is GAGVSQSPSNKVTEKGKDVELRCDPISGHTALYWYRQSLGQGLEFLIYFQGNSAPDKSGLPSDRFSAERTGGSVSTLTIQRTQQEDSAVYLCASSLSFRGRLFGYTFGSGTRLTVV.

To note about this clone: Germline is not matched at one junction end, which may reflect a read error. The chain employs TRBV7-6 and TRBJ1-3, with 8 nucleotides matching TRBD1. The CDR3 length is 18 residues. Germline loops: CDR1 SGHVS, CDR2 FNYEAQ. The CDR3 reads CASSLEVSGQVMGNTIYF. In nucleotides, the CDR3 is TGTGCCAGCAGTTTAGAGGTCTCGGGACAGGTCATGGGAAACACCATATATTTT.

The gene calls are TRBV6-6 and TRBJ1-4; D not resolved. This CDR3 is built from 14 residues. V lost 4 bases and J lost 7, with 13 bases in between. Per germline, CDR1 MNHNY and CDR2 SVGAGI (reference sequence). This CDR3 is CASSSSKEGEKLFF. CDR3 nucleotide sequence: TGTGCCAGCAGTTCCTCAAAGGAAGGTGAAAAACTGTTTTTT.

The V gene is TRBV4-1, the J gene TRBJ1-4, with D possibly TRBD1 on 6 matching bases. Germline V gives CDR1 MGHRA, CDR2 YSYEKL. CDR3 length: 15 amino acids. The ends were cut back, 6 bases at V and 6 bases at J, with 17 bases in the middle. CDR3 bases: TGCGCCAGCAGACTTCAGGGGTATGAGGATGAAAAACTGTTTTTT. Translating it yields CASRLQGYEDEKLFF.

This clone was found once. J is TRBJ2-2 and V is TRBV11-3; D is undetermined. The V gene's germline CDR1 is SGHNT and CDR2 YENEEA. V lost 5 bases and J lost 1, with 8 bases in between. CDR3 length: 14 residues. In DNA form, the CDR3 reads TGTGCCAGCAGCCCCCCGCTGAACACCGGGGAGCTGTTTTTT. Translating gives CASSPPLNTGELFF.

The chain has TRBV5-5 and TRBJ2-7; a weak D match, TRBD2 (6 bases). Germline assignment: CDR1 SGHKS and CDR2 YYEKEE (reference sequence). Between the trimmed V and J ends, which lost 0 bases and 2 bases, there was a span of 21 bases. The CDR3 consists of 18 residues. The CDR3 nucleotides are TGTGCCAGCAGCTTGGAACCGTCGGGGCACGGAGGGACCTACGAGCAGTACTTC. Its translation is CASSLEPSGHGGTYEQYF.

CDR3 sequence (DNA): TGTGCCAGCAGCCAACTGAGGGAGGAAAAACTGTTTTTT. Translation: CASSQLREEKLFF. The chain joins TRBV14 to TRBJ1-4; D remains unclear. The CDR3 length is 13 residues. Per germline, CDR1 SGHDN and CDR2 FVKESK. V lost 2 bases to trimming and J lost 8 bases, with 9 bases between them.

V and J are TRBV18 and TRBJ1-1; TRBD1 agrees at 12 bases. Germline V lookup: CDR1 KGHSH, CDR2 LQKENI. The CDR3 spans 14 residues. The trim removed 6 bases at V and 4 bases at J, leaving 3 bases unmatched. The CDR3: CASSPGQGATEAFF. The CDR3 DNA follows: TGTGCCAGCTCCCCGGGACAGGGGGCCACTGAAGCTTTCTTT.

V gene TRBV21-1 combines with J gene TRBJ2-5; no DNA check was done on the table's D call, TRBD2. TRBV21-1 represents a pseudogene. This CDR3 is 14 amino acids long. For the CDR3, the DNA is TGTGCCAGCAGCAAAGGGGAGGGGGTTGAGACCCAGTACTTC. Residues: CASSKGEGVETQYF.

The sample holds a few counts of this clone. The V gene is TRBV9, the J gene TRBJ1-3, with TRBD1 identical over 7 bases. This CDR3 is 18 amino acids long. Germline CDR1 and CDR2: SGDLS and YYNGEE. The V segment lost 0 bases and the J segment 3 bases; nucleotides outside the gene matches: 12. CDR3 residues: CASSVAQGYGSGGNTIYF. The DNA for the CDR3 is TGTGCCAGCAGCGTAGCACAGGGGTACGGAAGTGGTGGAAACACCATATATTTT.

The rearrangement joins TRBV28 to TRBJ1-2, with TRBD1 identical over 9 bases. Germline-derived CDR1 and CDR2 are MDHEN and SYDVKM. V trimming: 10 bases; J trimming: 3 bases; junction bases outside the gene matches: 9. This CDR3 has 14 amino acids. The DNA of the CDR3 is TGTGCCATCAAAGGACAGGGGCAGGACTATGGCTACACCTTC. It codes for CAIKGQGQDYGYTF.

V gene TRBV4-1 combines with J gene TRBJ2-6; a possible D gene is TRBD1 (6 bases). The CDR3 extends over 18 amino acids. The germline CDR1 and CDR2 sequences are MGHRA and YSYEKL. V lost 1 base and J lost 0, with 13 bases in between. The CDR3 sequence is CASSQAGHGSSGANVLTF. CDR3 DNA sequence: TGCGCCAGCAGCCAAGCGGGACACGGAAGCTCTGGGGCCAACGTCCTGACTTTC.

The chain is built from TRBV19 and TRBJ1-5; D remains unclear. V shed 5 bases and J shed 2 bases, with 10 bases lying between them. Germline V gene data show CDR1 as LNHDA and CDR2 as SQIVND (reference sequence). This CDR3 contains 14 residues. The CDR3 sequence is CASSPDGGNQPQHF. The CDR3 nucleotides are TGTGCCAGTAGTCCCGACGGGGGCAATCAGCCCCAGCATTTT.

This chain joins TRBV9 and TRBJ2-3, with a possible D match to TRBD2 (6 bases). V lost 0 bases and J 3 bases, leaving 17 bases between the germline ends. The germline CDR1 and CDR2 sequences are SGDLS and YYNGEE. This CDR3 comprises 17 residues. CDR3: CASSVGGTSIGTDTQYF. CDR3 sequence (DNA): TGTGCCAGCAGCGTAGGCGGGACGAGTATCGGGACAGATACGCAGTATTTT.